A single sample is the source of the 28 T cell receptor beta chains below, sequenced in a study of blood T cell repertoires in COVID-19. The data were produced by immunoSEQ multiplex PCR, yet TCRdb's version contains in-frame clones alone and is incomplete. The sample has about 60,000 clones; over 70% are singletons. Input material: peripheral blood. These receptors all stem from a human donor in a cohort sampled during active COVID-19.

This chain links TRBV10-2 with TRBJ2-7; D unresolved. The ends were cut back, 0 bases at V and 4 bases at J, with 4 bases in the middle. This CDR3 contains 12 residues. Germline V gives CDR1 WSHSY, CDR2 SAAADI. The CDR3 nucleotides are TGCGCCAGCAGTGAGTCGACTTACGAGCAGTACTTC. Amino acid sequence: CASSESTYEQYF.

The chain couples TRBV7-9 to TRBJ1-2, with D maybe TRBD1 (5 bases). From germline, CDR1 is SEHNR and CDR2 FQNEAQ (reference sequence). The CDR3 spans 15 residues. V was pared by 4 bases and J by 0 bases, with 12 bases between. The CDR3 protein is CASSSNRQTNYGYTF. Here the CDR3 DNA reads TGTGCCAGCAGCTCAAACCGACAGACTAACTATGGCTACACCTTC.

The rearrangement joins TRBV27 to TRBJ2-6; D perhaps matches TRBD2 (5 bases). Looked up from germline, CDR1 is MNHEY and CDR2 is SMNVEV (reference sequence). The V end lost 3 bases, the J end lost 3 bases, and 9 bases lay between the germline ends. The CDR3 runs 15 residues. The CDR3 DNA sequence: TGTGCCAGCAGTTTCTCTCGGGGTGGGGCCAACGTCCTGACTTTC. Translated: CASSFSRGGANVLTF.

The chain couples TRBV10-1 to TRBJ1-1; 9 bases agree with TRBD1. Germline CDR1 WNHNN, CDR2 SYGVQD (reference sequence). Germline trimming cut 5 bases from V and 5 bases from J; bases unmatched to any gene: 9. The CDR3 totals 15 residues. The CDR3 is CASSPSGTGKTEAFF. The DNA for the CDR3 is TGCGCCAGCAGTCCTTCCGGGACAGGGAAAACTGAAGCTTTCTTT.

The chain joins TRBV29-1 to TRBJ2-3, with a possible D match to TRBD2 (5 bases). Per the germline V gene, CDR1 is SQVTM and CDR2 is ANQGSEA. With 4 bases removed from V and 0 bases from J, the gap between germline ends came to 14 bases. There are 15 residues in the CDR3. CDR3 region: CSVARGFSSTDTQYF. The CDR3 nucleotides read TGCAGCGTTGCGAGAGGGTTCTCTAGCACAGATACGCAGTATTTT.

The chain combines TRBV4-1 with TRBJ2-5; tentative D call: TRBD2 (6 bases). Trimming took 2 bases from V and 4 from J, leaving 8 bases between them. The CDR3 length is 13 residues. The germline V gene has CDR1 MGHRA and CDR2 YSYEKL. DNA for the CDR3: TGCGCCAGCAGCCAATTCGGGGGAGAGACCCAGTACTTC. Protein: CASSQFGGETQYF.

The chain joins TRBV10-1 to TRBJ1-1; unclear D gene. Trimming took 6 bases from V and 0 from J, leaving 8 bases between them. Germline values: CDR1 WNHNN, CDR2 SYGVQD (reference sequence). The CDR3 spans 13 residues. The CDR3 region has the DNA TGCGCCAGCAGCAAACAGCTGAACACTGAAGCTTTCTTT. It specifies CASSKQLNTEAFF.

The V gene is TRBV2, the J gene TRBJ2-5; the match to TRBD2 covers 7 bases. J lost 4 bases, V lost 6 bases, and 5 bases had no gene match. Germline V gene lookup returns CDR1 SNHLY and CDR2 FYNNEI. CDR3 length: 13 residues. As DNA, the CDR3 is TGTGCCAGCAGGGGGGGGATAGGAGAGACCCAGTACTTC. Its translation: CASRGGIGETQYF.

Regarding this clone: An end of the junction differs from the germline gene, which may be a read error. This chain links TRBV19 with TRBJ2-1, with 7 positions matching TRBD1. In germline, CDR1 is LNHDA, CDR2 SQIVND (reference sequence). The CDR3 totals 16 residues. DNA for the CDR3: TGTGCCAGTAGTCCCTGGACAGGCTCATCCTACAATAAGCAGTTCTTC. Protein product: CASSPWTGSSYNKQFF.

This clone was picked up one time. This chain uses TRBV6-1 with TRBJ1-5; D call uncertain. The V end lost 3 bases, the J end lost 7 bases, and 10 bases lay between the germline ends. The CDR3 consists of 13 residues. The V gene's germline CDR1 is MNHNS and CDR2 SASEGT. The CDR3 DNA follows: TGTGCCAGCAGTGAGATTATCGGGCAGCCCCAGCATTTT. Translation: CASSEIIGQPQHF.

The V gene is TRBV6-5, the J gene TRBJ2-7, with 8 bases fitting TRBD1. Germline lookup yields CDR1 MNHEY and CDR2 SVGAGI. V shed 0 bases, J shed 5 bases, and the junction held 6 bases outside the gene matches. CDR3 length: 15 amino acids. CDR3 residues: CASSYSRTGTHEQYF. As DNA, the CDR3 is TGTGCCAGCAGTTACTCGCGGACAGGGACGCACGAGCAGTACTTC.

CDR3 nucleotide sequence: TGTGCCAGCAGCTTGGTAATAGCCGATGAGCAGTTCTTC. Translation gives CASSLVIADEQFF. The chain recombines TRBV5-4 with TRBJ2-1; D remains ambiguous. Trimming took 0 bases from V and 8 from J, leaving 9 bases between them. The germline gives CDR1 SGHNT, CDR2 YYREEE (reference sequence). The CDR3 has 13 residues. Complete variable domain (other parts from reference TRBV5-4 and TRBJ2-1): ETGVTQSPTHLIKTRGQQVTLRCSSQSGHNTVSWYQQALGQGPQFIFQYYREEENGRGNFPPRFSGLQFPNYSSELNVNALELDDSALYLCASSLVIADEQFFGPGTRLTVL.

The genes are TRBV28 and TRBJ1-1; TRBD1 matches at 7 bases. CDR1 is MDHEN and CDR2 is SYDVKM in the germline V gene. The V and J ends lost 7 bases and 10 bases, in that order; junction bases with no gene match: 6. This CDR3 has 11 amino acids. CDR3 DNA sequence: TGTGCCAGCAAAAGACAGGGCAGAGCTTTCTTT. As protein: CASKRQGRAFF.

V and J are TRBV27 and TRBJ2-1; 9 bases match TRBD1. The CDR3 extends over 14 amino acids. Trimming at V came to 3 bases and at J to 9 bases, leaving 6 bases not matched to a gene. CDR1 and CDR2 from the germline V gene are MNHEY and SMNVEV (reference sequence). This CDR3 is CASSFSQGALEQFF. For the CDR3, the DNA is TGTGCCAGCAGTTTTTCACAGGGGGCGCTTGAGCAGTTCTTC.

The chain links TRBV19 to TRBJ2-2; tentatively, D is TRBD2 (7 bases). V lost 7 bases and J 0 bases, leaving 15 bases between the germline ends. Germline CDR1 reads LNHDA; CDR2 reads SQIVND (reference sequence). The CDR3 spans 16 residues. DNA for the CDR3: TGTGCCAGTACCTTGAAGGGGGGGGCGAACACCGGGGAGCTGTTTTTT. As protein: CASTLKGGANTGELFF.

The chain employs TRBV19 and TRBJ2-2; tentative D call: TRBD2 (7 bases). The CDR3 contains 15 residues. The V and J ends lost 11 bases and 3 bases respectively, with 19 bases between them. Germline V gives CDR1 LNHDA, CDR2 SQIVND (reference sequence). The CDR3 DNA is TGTGCCTCCGGAGGGGGGGGGCGAGACACCGGGGAGCTGTTTTTT. It yields the protein CASGGGGRDTGELFF.

The gene calls are TRBV5-1 and TRBJ2-5; a weak D match, TRBD2 (6 bases). The CDR3 extends over 13 amino acids. Germline V lookup: CDR1 SGHRS, CDR2 YFSETQ. V was pared by 4 bases and J by 5 bases, with 12 bases between. CDR3 residues: CASSPGVGETQYF. CDR3 sequence (DNA): TGCGCCAGCAGCCCGGGAGTGGGGGAGACCCAGTACTTC.

The V gene is TRBV6-5, the J gene TRBJ1-2; TRBD1 might be the D (6 bases). The CDR3 spans 15 residues. V was clipped by 4 bases and J by 5 bases, with 17 bases between them. Germline CDR1 is MNHEY and CDR2 is SVGAGI. CDR3 loop: CASSLDRDTAYGYTF. DNA for the CDR3: TGTGCCAGCAGTTTAGATAGGGACACCGCTTATGGCTACACCTTC.

The chain has TRBV19 and TRBJ1-2, with D tentatively TRBD1 (6 bases). Germline CDR1 LNHDA, CDR2 SQIVND (reference sequence). CDR3 length equals 14 residues. With 5 bases removed from V and 0 bases from J, the gap between germline ends came to 10 bases. The CDR3 protein is CASSLGQTNYGYTF. The DNA for the CDR3 is TGTGCCAGTAGTCTTGGACAGACTAACTATGGCTACACCTTC.

The gene calls are TRBV30 and TRBJ1-1, with a tentative D call TRBD1 (5 bases). Between the trimmed V and J ends, which lost 0 bases and 0 bases, there was a span of 11 bases. This CDR3 has 15 residues. Germline CDR1 GTSNPN, CDR2 SVGIG (reference sequence). The CDR3 protein is CAWSVVDSLNTEAFF. CDR3 DNA sequence: TGTGCCTGGAGTGTGGTCGACAGCCTGAACACTGAAGCTTTCTTT. Looking up the rest from reference TRBV30 and TRBJ1-1 gives the full variable domain: SQTIHQWPATLVQPVGSPLSLECTVEGTSNPNLYWYRQAAGRGLQLLFYSVGIGQISSEVPQNLSASRPQDRQFILSSKKLLLSDSGFYLCAWSVVDSLNTEAFFGQGTRLTVV.

This clone was seen just once. The rearrangement joins TRBV7-4 to TRBJ2-5; the D gene is possibly TRBD1 (6 bases). Germline CDR1 SGHVT, CDR2 SQSDAQ. The CDR3 covers 13 residues. Trimming stripped 4 bases from V and 2 bases from J, with 8 bases between. The DNA of the CDR3 is TGTGCCAGCAGCTGTACAGGGCAAGAGACCCAGTACTTC. This sequence encodes CASSCTGQETQYF.

The chain combines TRBV11-3 with TRBJ2-2; 10 nucleotides line up with TRBD2. This CDR3 is built from 18 residues. J lost 0 bases, V lost 4 bases, and 8 bases had no gene match. Per the germline V gene, CDR1 is SGHNT and CDR2 is YENEEA. CDR3: CASSSVAGGTANTGELFF. Written as DNA, the CDR3 is TGTGCCAGCAGCTCCGTAGCGGGAGGAACCGCGAACACCGGGGAGCTGTTTTTT.

This rearrangement joins TRBV7-7 to TRBJ2-5; possibly TRBD2 for D (7 bases). From germline, CDR1 is SSHAT and CDR2 FNYEAQ (reference sequence). The CDR3 spans 15 residues. The ends were cut back, 5 bases at V and 2 bases at J, with 15 bases in the middle. The CDR3 here is CASSARGGTQETQYF. In nucleotides, the CDR3 is TGTGCCAGCAGCGCTAGGGGGGGAACTCAAGAGACCCAGTACTTC.

This clone has more than one count but fewer than ten. The V gene is TRBV19, the J gene TRBJ2-1; TRBD2 matches at 15 bases. V lost 4 bases and J lost 0; bases outside the gene matches: 4. The CDR3 contains 18 residues. Germline V gives CDR1 LNHDA, CDR2 SQIVND (reference sequence). The CDR3 is CASSTGLAGGHSYNEQFF. The CDR3 DNA reads TGTGCCAGTAGTACGGGACTAGCGGGGGGACACTCCTACAATGAGCAGTTCTTC.

The CDR3 DNA reads TGTGCCAGCAGCTTAGGGTTTAGCGGGGAACAGGGAAAACTGTTTTTT. It is translated as CASSLGFSGEQGKLFF. The rearrangement links TRBV7-9 to TRBJ1-4; tentative D call: TRBD1 (6 bases). The CDR3 has 16 amino acids. Between the trimmed V and J ends, which lost 1 base and 10 bases, there was a span of 19 bases. Germline CDR1 is SEHNR and CDR2 is FQNEAQ (reference sequence).

V and J are TRBV20-1 and TRBJ2-7; TRBD1 matches 7 bases. There are 11 residues in the CDR3. The junction had 0 bases not matched to a gene; V was cut back by 5 bases and J by 2 bases. The V gene's germline CDR1 is DFQATT and CDR2 SNEGSKA (reference sequence). CDR3 protein: CSAGQAYEQYF. CDR3 bases: TGCAGTGCTGGACAGGCCTACGAGCAGTACTTC.

V and J are TRBV2 and TRBJ1-4; D unresolved. The germline V gene has CDR1 SNHLY and CDR2 FYNNEI. V was trimmed by 0 bases and J by 7 bases, leaving 12 bases between them. The CDR3 is 15 residues long. The DNA for the CDR3 is TGTGCCAGCAGTGAAGCAGGGTGGAGGGTTGAAAAACTGTTTTTT. Its translation is CASSEAGWRVEKLFF.

This chain connects TRBV28 to TRBJ2-7; weak D call: TRBD1 (6 bases). Germline CDR1 reads MDHEN; CDR2 reads SYDVKM. The V end was cut by 6 bases, the J end by 4 bases, with 13 bases between. The CDR3 has 13 amino acids. In nucleotides, the CDR3 is TGTGCCAGCAGCCGAGGTACAGGGTACGAGCAGTACTTC. Translation gives CASSRGTGYEQYF.